A selection of T cell receptor beta chains follows, all from one sample in a study of metastatic and nonmetastatic thyroid tumors. TCRdb re-analyzed the PCR reads through MiXCR. The table lists under 30,000 clones, more than 3.5% of them singletons. Sequencing input: blood. The source of these receptors is a female donor with papillary thyroid cancer or a benign thyroid nodule (not recorded which). Some clones in this sample may be carry-over from other donors' samples. Both conserved end residues are part of each CDR3. The D gene is left open where the match is weak. Size values are once, few and many counts, or a class for expanded clones, and some rows have none.

TRBV7-2	many	TRBJ1-1	-	CASSFDSRMNTEAFF	TGTGCCAGCAGCTTCGATTCGCGCATGAACACTGAAGCTTTCTTT
TRBV27	few	TRBJ1-5	-	CASSSGTKVDQPQHF	TGTGCCAGCAGTTCGGGGACAAAAGTCGATCAGCCCCAGCATTTT
TRBV4-2	many	TRBJ2-7	TRBD1	CASSQAPGTEGDYEQYF	TGTGCCAGCAGCCAGGCCCCAGGGACAGAAGGTGATTACGAGCAGTACTTC
TRBV12-3/TRBV12-4	few	TRBJ1-5	TRBD1	CASSYDREQPQHF	TGTGCCAGCAGTTACGACAGGGAACAGCCCCAGCATTTT
TRBV19	many	TRBJ2-7	-	CASSIQTGTPGRSYEQYF	TGTGCCAGTAGTATACAAACCGGGACACCAGGGCGCTCCTACGAGCAGTACTTC
TRBV28	many	TRBJ1-1	-	CASTLQQGRAEAFF	TGTGCCAGCACCTTACAGCAGGGAAGAGCTGAAGCTTTCTTT
TRBV20-1	few	TRBJ1-5	-	CSARYGIDSNQPQHF	TGCAGTGCTAGATACGGGATCGACAGCAATCAGCCCCAGCATTTT
TRBV6-1	few	TRBJ2-3	TRBD1	CASSRQGSRSTDTQYF	TGTGCCAGCAGTAGACAGGGATCAAGGAGCACAGATACGCAGTATTTT
TRBV5-5	-	TRBJ2-2	TRBD2	CASSSSLAFGELFF	TGTGCCAGCAGCTCGTCACTAGCGTTCGGGGAGCTGTTTTTT
TRBV28	-	TRBJ1-2	-	CASSFRPHGYTF	TGTGCCAGCAGCTTCAGGCCTCATGGCTACACCTTC
TRBV28	medium-sized	TRBJ1-2	-	CASSLSHSGGYTF	TGTGCCAGCAGTTTGTCCCATTCGGGGGGCTACACCTTC
TRBV4-1	many	TRBJ2-7	-	CASGDGTHEQYF	TGCGCCAGCGGCGATGGGACCCACGAGCAGTACTTC
TRBV13	many	TRBJ2-1	TRBD2	CASSPGLAGVNEQFF	TGTGCCAGCAGCCCCGGACTAGCGGGAGTTAATGAGCAGTTCTTC
TRBV15	medium-sized	TRBJ2-7	-	CATSNRGSTYEQYF	TGTGCCACCAGCAATCGTGGCAGTACCTACGAGCAGTACTTC
TRBV6-5	many	TRBJ1-5	-	CASSYPSPGPYSNQPQHF	TGTGCCAGCAGTTACCCCTCCCCCGGGCCTTATAGCAATCAGCCCCAGCATTTT
TRBV5-6	many	TRBJ1-1	-	CASSHIGTEAFF	TGTGCCAGCAGTCATATTGGCACTGAAGCTTTCTTT
TRBV24-1	few	TRBJ2-7	-	CATSDARSSYEQYF	TGTGCCACCAGTGATGCCCGGTCCTCCTACGAGCAGTACTTC
TRBV6-1	-	TRBJ1-5	-	CASSEMLNQPQHF	TGTGCCAGCAGTGAAATGTTAAATCAGCCCCAGCATTTT
TRBV28	many	TRBJ2-7	TRBD1	CASSLKVPFSTRDRGTYEQYF	TGTGCCAGCAGTTTAAAGGTCCCATTTTCGACCCGGGACAGGGGGACCTACGAGCAGTACTTC